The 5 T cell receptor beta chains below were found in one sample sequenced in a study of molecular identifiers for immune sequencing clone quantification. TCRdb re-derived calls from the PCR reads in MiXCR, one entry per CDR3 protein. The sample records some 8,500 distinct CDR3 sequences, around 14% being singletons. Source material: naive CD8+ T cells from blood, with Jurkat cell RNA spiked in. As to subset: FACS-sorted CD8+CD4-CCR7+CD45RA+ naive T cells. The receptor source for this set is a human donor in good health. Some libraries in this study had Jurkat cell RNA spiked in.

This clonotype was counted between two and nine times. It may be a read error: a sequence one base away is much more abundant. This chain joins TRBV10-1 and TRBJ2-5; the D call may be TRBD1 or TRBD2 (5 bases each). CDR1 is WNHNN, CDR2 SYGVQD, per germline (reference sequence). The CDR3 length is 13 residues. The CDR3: CASSVPGREAQYF. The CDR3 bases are TGCGCCAGCAGTGTCCCGGGACGAGAGGCCCAGTACTTC.

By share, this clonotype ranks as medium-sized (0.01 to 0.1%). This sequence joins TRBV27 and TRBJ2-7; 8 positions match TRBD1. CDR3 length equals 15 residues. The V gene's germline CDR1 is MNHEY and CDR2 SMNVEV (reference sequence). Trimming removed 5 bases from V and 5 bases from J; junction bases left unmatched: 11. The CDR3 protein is CASSPTTGALNEQYF. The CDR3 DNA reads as TGTGCCAGCAGTCCAACGACAGGGGCCTTGAACGAGCAGTACTTC.

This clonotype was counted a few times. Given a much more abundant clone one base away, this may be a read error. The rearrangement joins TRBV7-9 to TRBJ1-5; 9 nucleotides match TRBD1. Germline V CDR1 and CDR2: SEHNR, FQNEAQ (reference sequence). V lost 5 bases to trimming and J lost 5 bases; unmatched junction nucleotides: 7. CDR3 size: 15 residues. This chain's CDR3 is CASSGDRDRDQPQHF. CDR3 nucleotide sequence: TGTGCCAGCAGCGGGGACCGGGACAGGGATCAGCCCCAGCATTTT.

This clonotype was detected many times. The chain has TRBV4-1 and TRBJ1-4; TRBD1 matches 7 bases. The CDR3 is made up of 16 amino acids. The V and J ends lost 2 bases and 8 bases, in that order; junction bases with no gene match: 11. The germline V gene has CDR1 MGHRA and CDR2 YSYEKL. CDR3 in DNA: TGCGCCAGCAGCCAACCTTGGCTTGGGACAGCAGAAAAACTGTTTTTT. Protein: CASSQPWLGTAEKLFF.

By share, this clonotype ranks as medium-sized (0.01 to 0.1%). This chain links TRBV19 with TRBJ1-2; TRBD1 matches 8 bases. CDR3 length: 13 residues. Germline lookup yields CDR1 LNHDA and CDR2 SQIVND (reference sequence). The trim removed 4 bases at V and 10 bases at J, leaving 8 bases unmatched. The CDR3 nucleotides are TGTGCCAGTAGTAATCAGGGGGCAGCCCCCTACACCTTC. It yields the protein CASSNQGAAPYTF.